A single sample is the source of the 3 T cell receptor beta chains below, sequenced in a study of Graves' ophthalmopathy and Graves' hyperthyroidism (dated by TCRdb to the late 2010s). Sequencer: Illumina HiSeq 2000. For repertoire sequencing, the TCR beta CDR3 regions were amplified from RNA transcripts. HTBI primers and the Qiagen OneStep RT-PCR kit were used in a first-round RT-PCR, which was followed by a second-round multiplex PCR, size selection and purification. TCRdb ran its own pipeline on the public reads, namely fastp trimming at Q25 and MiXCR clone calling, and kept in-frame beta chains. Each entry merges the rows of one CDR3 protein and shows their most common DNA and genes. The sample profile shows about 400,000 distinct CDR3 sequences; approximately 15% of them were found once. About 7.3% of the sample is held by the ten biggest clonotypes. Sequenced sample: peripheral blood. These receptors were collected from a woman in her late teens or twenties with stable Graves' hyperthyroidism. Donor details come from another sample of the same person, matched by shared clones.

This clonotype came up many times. The CDR3, as DNA: TGTGCCAGTAGTATAGGTTTCGACAGGGGAGGTCAGCCCCAGCATTTT. Translation: CASSIGFDRGGQPQHF. The rearrangement joins TRBV19 to TRBJ1-5, with TRBD1 identical over 8 bases. Germline CDR1 LNHDA, CDR2 SQIVND (reference sequence). Losses at the gene ends were 1 base for V and 6 bases for J; bases not matched to a gene: 8. The CDR3 totals 16 residues.

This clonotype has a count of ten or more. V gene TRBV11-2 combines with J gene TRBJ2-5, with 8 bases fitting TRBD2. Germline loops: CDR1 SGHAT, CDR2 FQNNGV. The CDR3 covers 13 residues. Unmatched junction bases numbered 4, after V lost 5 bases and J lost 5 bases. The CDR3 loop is CASSPGGMETQYF. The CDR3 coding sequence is TGTGCCAGCAGCCCGGGGGGGATGGAGACCCAGTACTTC.

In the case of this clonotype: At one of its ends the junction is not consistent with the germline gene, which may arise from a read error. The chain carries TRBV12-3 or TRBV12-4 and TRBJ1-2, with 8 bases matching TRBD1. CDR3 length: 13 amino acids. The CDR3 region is CASSRGQDDGYTF. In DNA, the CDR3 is TGCGCCAGCAGTCGGGGACAGGACGATGGCTACACCTTC.